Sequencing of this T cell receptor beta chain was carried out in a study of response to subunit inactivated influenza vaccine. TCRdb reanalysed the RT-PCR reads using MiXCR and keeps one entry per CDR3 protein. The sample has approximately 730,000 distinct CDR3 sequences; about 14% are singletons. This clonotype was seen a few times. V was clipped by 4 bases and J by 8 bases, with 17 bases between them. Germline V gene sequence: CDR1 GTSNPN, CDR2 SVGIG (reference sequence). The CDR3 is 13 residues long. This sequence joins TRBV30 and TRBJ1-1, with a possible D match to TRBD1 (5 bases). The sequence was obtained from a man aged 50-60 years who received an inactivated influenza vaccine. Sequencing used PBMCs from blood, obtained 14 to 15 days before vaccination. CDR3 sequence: CAWIRRDASEAFF. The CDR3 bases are TGTGCCTGGATTAGACGGGACGCATCAGAAGCTTTCTTT.